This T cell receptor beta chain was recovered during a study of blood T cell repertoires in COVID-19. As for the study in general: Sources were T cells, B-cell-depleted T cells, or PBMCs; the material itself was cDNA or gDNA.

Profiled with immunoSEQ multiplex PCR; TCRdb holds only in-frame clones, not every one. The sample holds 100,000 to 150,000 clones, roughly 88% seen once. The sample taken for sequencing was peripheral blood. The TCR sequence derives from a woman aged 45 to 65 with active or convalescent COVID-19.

This CDR3 is CASSITGTTNQPQHF. As DNA, the CDR3 is TGTGCCAGCAGCATCACCGGGACAACAAATCAGCCCCAGCATTTT. The rearrangement joins TRBV7-2 to TRBJ1-5, with TRBD1 as a possible D gene (6 bases). The CDR3 runs to 15 residues. CDR1 and CDR2 (germline): SGHTA, FQGNSA. The V gene lost 5 bases and the J gene lost 4 bases, with 15 bases spanning the gap.